Shown below are 12 T cell receptor beta chains from a single sample sequenced in a study of cytomegalovirus exposure and HLA in healthy donors. It was with 60 Vbeta and 13 Jbeta primers that the PCR ran. Repertoires were generated with immunoSEQ multiplex PCR, while TCRdb's copy carries only in-frame clones and drops some. The sample records around 180,000 clones, 60% to 80% being singletons. The sample consisted of PBMCs. These TCRs come from a woman in her forties or fifties in good health and CMV-seropositive.

The chain has TRBV5-1 and TRBJ2-4; D gene unclear. This CDR3 spans 13 amino acids. CDR1 SGHRS and CDR2 YFSETQ come from the germline V gene. The germline V and J ends were trimmed by 4 bases and 8 bases, with 13 bases remaining between them. The CDR3 DNA follows: TGCGCCAGCAGCCTAGACGCTTCGGACATTCAGTACTTC. This sequence encodes CASSLDASDIQYF.

In this sample, this clone turned up a few times. The gene calls are TRBV19 and TRBJ1-2; D is unclear. Germline values: CDR1 LNHDA, CDR2 SQIVND (reference sequence). The CDR3 loop spans 12 amino acids. The germline V and J ends were trimmed by 11 bases and 0 bases, with 10 bases remaining between them. The CDR3 sequence is CASSQANYGYTF. CDR3 sequence (DNA): TGTGCCTCTAGCCAGGCTAACTATGGCTACACCTTC.

This clone has more than one count but fewer than ten. V is TRBV2 and J is TRBJ2-3; maybe TRBD1 (5 bases). V lost 6 bases and J lost 6, with 13 bases in between. The CDR3 contains 13 residues. The germline V gene has CDR1 SNHLY and CDR2 FYNNEI. CDR3 loop: CASSKGPWDTQYF. The CDR3 DNA is TGTGCCAGCAGCAAGGGGCCTTGGGATACGCAGTATTTT.

V gene TRBV7-2 combines with J gene TRBJ2-3, with unresolved D. From germline, CDR1 is SGHTA and CDR2 FQGNSA. The CDR3 has 15 amino acids. With 5 bases removed from V and 0 bases from J, the gap between germline ends came to 12 bases. The DNA for the CDR3 is TGTGCCAGCAGCCCGACTCCATTCAGCACAGATACGCAGTATTTT. Its protein product is CASSPTPFSTDTQYF.

The rearrangement links TRBV10-3 to TRBJ2-1; the match to TRBD1 covers 8 bases. V dropped 3 bases and J dropped 5; count of bases not matched to a gene: 6. The CDR3 runs to 15 residues. Germline V lookup: CDR1 ENHRY, CDR2 SYGVKD. The CDR3 reads CAISDGQGSDNEQFF. The CDR3 region has the DNA TGTGCCATCAGTGACGGACAGGGCTCGGACAATGAGCAGTTCTTC.

This chain joins TRBV9 and TRBJ2-3; 9 bases are a match to TRBD2. The junction had 2 bases not matched to a gene; V was cut back by 2 bases and J by 1 base. The CDR3 consists of 15 residues. In germline, CDR1 is SGDLS, CDR2 YYNGEE. The DNA for the CDR3 is TGTGCCAGCAGCGTTGCGGGGGGGGGCACAGATACGCAGTATTTT. As protein: CASSVAGGGTDTQYF.

This clone has a single count. The CDR3 nucleotides read TGTGCCTGGAGGCAAAGAGGGAATACTGAAGCTTTCTTT. Protein: CAWRQRGNTEAFF. The rearrangement uses TRBV30 and TRBJ1-1; the D is unclear. The germline V gene has CDR1 GTSNPN and CDR2 SVGIG (reference sequence). CDR3 length: 13 amino acids. Between the trimmed V and J ends, which lost 3 bases and 5 bases, there was a span of 13 bases.

The chain combines TRBV10-1 with TRBJ2-7; D possibly corresponds to TRBD2 (6 bases). The germline V gene has CDR1 WNHNN and CDR2 SYGVQD (reference sequence). The CDR3 spans 13 residues. V lost 7 bases and J lost 8, with 18 bases in between. CDR3 in amino acids: CASNDGGSLKQYF. CDR3 DNA: TGCGCCAGCAACGACGGGGGATCCTTAAAGCAGTACTTC.

The rearrangement joins TRBV5-6 to TRBJ1-2, with D unresolved. The V end was cut by 4 bases, the J end by 5 bases, with 18 bases between. CDR1 and CDR2 (germline): SGHDT, YYEEEE. CDR3 length: 15 residues. CDR3 in amino acids: CASSQVSRFSYGYTF. For the CDR3, the DNA is TGTGCCAGCAGCCAGGTCTCCAGGTTCTCATATGGCTACACCTTC. The entire variable domain, with the rest obtained from reference TRBV5-6 and TRBJ1-2, is as follows: DAGVTQSPTHLIKTRGQQVTLRCSPKSGHDTVSWYQQALGQGPQFIFQYYEEEERQRGNFPDRFSGHQFPNYSSELNVNALLLGDSALYLCASSQVSRFSYGYTFGSGTRLTVV.

The V and J genes are TRBV13 and TRBJ2-7, with 8 bases identical to TRBD1. J gave up 4 bases and V 5 bases, and 31 bases lay outside the gene matches. The CDR3 length is 22 residues. Germline V CDR1 and CDR2: PRHDT, FYEKMQ (reference sequence). The CDR3 DNA is TGTGCCAGCAGCATACCGGAAGAGGACAGGGTTCAGGCTTCTTCCGAAGATTACGAGCAGTACTTC. Translation: CASSIPEEDRVQASSEDYEQYF.

V is TRBV5-5 and J is TRBJ1-5, with TRBD1 matching over 7 bases. CDR3 length: 15 amino acids. Trimming cost V 4 bases and J 6 bases; bases outside gene matches: 10. CDR1 is SGHKS and CDR2 is YYEKEE in the germline V gene (reference sequence). The CDR3: CASSDFRQGGQPQHF. The CDR3 DNA reads TGTGCCAGCAGCGATTTCAGACAGGGAGGTCAGCCCCAGCATTTT.

The chain's CDR3 is CASSYFPGRNSPLHF. In DNA, the CDR3 is TGTGCCAGCAGTTACTTTCCAGGGCGGAATTCACCCCTCCACTTT. V and J are TRBV6-6 and TRBJ1-6; D is possibly TRBD1 (5 bases). V lost 1 base and J 7 bases, leaving 11 bases between the germline ends. Per the germline V gene, CDR1 is MNHNY and CDR2 is SVGAGI (reference sequence). The CDR3 spans 15 residues.